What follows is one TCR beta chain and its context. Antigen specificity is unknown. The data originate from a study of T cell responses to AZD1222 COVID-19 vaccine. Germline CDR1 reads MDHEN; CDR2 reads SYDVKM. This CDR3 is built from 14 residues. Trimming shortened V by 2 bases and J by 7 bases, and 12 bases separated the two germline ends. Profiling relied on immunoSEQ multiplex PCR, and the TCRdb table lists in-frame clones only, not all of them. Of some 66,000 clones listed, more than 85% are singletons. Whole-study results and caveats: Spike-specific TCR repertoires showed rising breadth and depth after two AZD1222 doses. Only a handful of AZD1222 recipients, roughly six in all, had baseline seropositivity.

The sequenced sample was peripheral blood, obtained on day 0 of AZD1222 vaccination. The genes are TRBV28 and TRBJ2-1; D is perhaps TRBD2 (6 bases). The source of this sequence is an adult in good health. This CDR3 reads CASSLAGYLNEQFF. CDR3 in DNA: TGTGCCAGCAGTTTAGCGGGATATCTGAATGAGCAGTTCTTC. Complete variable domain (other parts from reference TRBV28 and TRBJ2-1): DVKVTQSSRYLVKRTGEKVFLECVQDMDHENMFWYRQDPGLGLRLIYFSYDVKMKEKGDIPEGYSVSREKKERFSLILESASTNQTSMYLCASSLAGYLNEQFFGPGTRLTVL.